This entry describes one T cell receptor beta chain. Its antigen is as yet unknown. This sample was included in a study of siplizumab effects on memory and regulatory T cells. Germline V gene lookup returns CDR1 SGHRS and CDR2 YFSETQ. The CDR3 is 16 residues long. Trimming pared 4 bases from V and 1 base from J, leaving 17 bases between. Findings of the study overall: Tregs proliferating in siplizumab cultures lacked confirmation of their suppressive function.

TCRdb's table, derived via immunoSEQ multiplex PCR, lists solely in-frame clones and lacks some. Here the sample spans about 87,000 clones, approximately 93% being singletons. The sequenced sample was non-Treg CD4+ T cells sorted from blood. The origin of this receptor is a human donor in good health. The chain combines TRBV5-1 with TRBJ1-1; D unresolved. The CDR3 loop is CASSPNVGQSNTEAFF. As DNA, the CDR3 is TGCGCCAGCAGCCCGAATGTTGGGCAGTCGAACACTGAAGCTTTCTTT.